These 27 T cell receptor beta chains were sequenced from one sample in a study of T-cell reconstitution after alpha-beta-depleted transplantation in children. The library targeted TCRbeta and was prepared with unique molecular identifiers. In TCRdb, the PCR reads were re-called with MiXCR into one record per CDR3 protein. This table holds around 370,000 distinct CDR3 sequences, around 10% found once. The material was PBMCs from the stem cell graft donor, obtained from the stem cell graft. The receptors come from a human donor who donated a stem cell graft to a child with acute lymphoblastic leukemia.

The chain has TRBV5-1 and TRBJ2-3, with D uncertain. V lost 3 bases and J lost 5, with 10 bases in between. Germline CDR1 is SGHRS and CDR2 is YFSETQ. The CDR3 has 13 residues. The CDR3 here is CASSSNGQDTQYF. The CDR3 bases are TGCGCCAGCAGCTCAAACGGTCAAGATACGCAGTATTTT.

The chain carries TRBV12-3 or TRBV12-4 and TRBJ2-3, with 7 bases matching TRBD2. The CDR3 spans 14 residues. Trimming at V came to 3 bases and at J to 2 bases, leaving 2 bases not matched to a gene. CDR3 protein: CASSFSGTTDTQYF. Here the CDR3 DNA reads TGTGCCAGCAGTTTCAGCGGGACCACAGATACGCAGTATTTT.

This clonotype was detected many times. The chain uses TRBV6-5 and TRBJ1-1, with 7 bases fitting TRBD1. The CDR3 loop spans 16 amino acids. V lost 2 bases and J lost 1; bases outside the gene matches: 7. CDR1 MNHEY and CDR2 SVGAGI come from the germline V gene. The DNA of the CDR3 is TGTGCCAGCAGTTACCTCCAGGGGGTCGAGAACACTGAAGCTTTCTTT. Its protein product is CASSYLQGVENTEAFF.

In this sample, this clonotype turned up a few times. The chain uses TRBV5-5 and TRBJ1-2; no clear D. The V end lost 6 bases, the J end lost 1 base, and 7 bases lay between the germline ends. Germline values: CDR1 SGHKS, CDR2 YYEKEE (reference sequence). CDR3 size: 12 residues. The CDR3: CASKGINYGYTF. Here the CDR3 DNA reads TGTGCCAGCAAAGGGATTAACTATGGCTACACCTTC.

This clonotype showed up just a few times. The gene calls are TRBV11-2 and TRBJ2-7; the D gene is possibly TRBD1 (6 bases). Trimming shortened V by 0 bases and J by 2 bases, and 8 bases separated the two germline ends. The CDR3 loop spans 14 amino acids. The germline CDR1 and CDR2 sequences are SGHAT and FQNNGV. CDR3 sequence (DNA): TGTGCCAGCAGCTTAGAGGGACATACCTACGAGCAGTACTTC. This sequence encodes CASSLEGHTYEQYF.

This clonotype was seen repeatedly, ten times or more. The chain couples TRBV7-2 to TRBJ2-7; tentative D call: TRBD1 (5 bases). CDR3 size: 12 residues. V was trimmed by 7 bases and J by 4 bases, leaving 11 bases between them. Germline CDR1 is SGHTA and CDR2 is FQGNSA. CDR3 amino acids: CASKGAEYEQYF. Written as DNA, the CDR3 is TGTGCCAGCAAAGGGGCAGAGTACGAGCAGTACTTC.

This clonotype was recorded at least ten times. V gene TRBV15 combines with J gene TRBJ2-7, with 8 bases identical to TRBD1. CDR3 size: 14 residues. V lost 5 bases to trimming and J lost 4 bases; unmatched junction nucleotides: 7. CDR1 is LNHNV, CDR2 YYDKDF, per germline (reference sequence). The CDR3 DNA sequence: TGTGCCACCAGCCGAGGGCACAGGGGGTACGAGCAGTACTTC. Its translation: CATSRGHRGYEQYF.

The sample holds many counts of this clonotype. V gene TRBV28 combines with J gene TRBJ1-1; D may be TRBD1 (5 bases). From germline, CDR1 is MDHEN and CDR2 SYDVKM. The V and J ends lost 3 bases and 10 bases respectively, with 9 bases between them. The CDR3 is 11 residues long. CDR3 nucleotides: TGTGCCAGCAGTTTCTGGGGGAGAGCTTTCTTT. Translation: CASSFWGRAFF.

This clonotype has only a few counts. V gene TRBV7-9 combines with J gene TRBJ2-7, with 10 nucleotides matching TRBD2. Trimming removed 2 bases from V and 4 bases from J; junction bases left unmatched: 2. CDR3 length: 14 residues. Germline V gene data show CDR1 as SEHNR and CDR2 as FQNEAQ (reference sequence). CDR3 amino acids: CASSLTSGEYEQYF. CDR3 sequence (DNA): TGTGCCAGCAGCTTAACTAGCGGGGAGTACGAGCAGTACTTC.

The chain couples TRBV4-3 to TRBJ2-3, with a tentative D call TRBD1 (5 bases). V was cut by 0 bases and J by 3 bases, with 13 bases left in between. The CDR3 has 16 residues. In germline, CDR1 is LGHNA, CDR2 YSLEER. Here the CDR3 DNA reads TGCGCCAGCAGCCAAGATAGGCAGGGCCAGACAGATACGCAGTATTTT. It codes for CASSQDRQGQTDTQYF.

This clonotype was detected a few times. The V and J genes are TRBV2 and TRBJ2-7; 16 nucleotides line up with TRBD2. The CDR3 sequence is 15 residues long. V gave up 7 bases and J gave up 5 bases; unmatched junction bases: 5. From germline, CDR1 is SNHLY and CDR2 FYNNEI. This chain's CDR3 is CASNMGLAGGHEQYF. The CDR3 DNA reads TGTGCCAGCAACATGGGACTAGCGGGAGGGCACGAGCAGTACTTC.

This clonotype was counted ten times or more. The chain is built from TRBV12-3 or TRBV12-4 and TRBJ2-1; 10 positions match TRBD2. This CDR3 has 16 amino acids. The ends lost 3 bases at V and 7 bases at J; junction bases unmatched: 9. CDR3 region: CASSLMGLASGNEQFF. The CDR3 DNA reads TGTGCCAGCAGTTTGATGGGACTAGCGTCAGGTAATGAGCAGTTCTTC.

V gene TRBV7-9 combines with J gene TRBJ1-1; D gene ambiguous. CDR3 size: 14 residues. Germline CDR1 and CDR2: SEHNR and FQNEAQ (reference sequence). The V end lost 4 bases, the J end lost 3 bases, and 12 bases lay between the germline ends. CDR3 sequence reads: CASSSPSGHTEAFF. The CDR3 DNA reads TGTGCCAGCAGCTCCCCAAGTGGTCACACTGAAGCTTTCTTT.

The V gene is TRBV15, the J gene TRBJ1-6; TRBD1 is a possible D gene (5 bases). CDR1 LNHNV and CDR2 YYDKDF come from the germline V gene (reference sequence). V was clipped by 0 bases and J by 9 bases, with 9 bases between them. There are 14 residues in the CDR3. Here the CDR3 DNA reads TGTGCCACCAGCAGAGATAAGGGGAGTTCACCCCTCCACTTT. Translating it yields CATSRDKGSSPLHF.

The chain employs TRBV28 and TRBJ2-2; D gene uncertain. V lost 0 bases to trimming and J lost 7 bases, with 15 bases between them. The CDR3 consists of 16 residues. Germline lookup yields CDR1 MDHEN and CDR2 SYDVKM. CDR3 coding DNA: TGTGCCAGCAGTTTATGGGCGGAAGCTTTAGGCGGGGAGCTGTTTTTT. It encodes CASSLWAEALGGELFF. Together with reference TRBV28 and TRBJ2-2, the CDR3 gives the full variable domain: DVKVTQSSRYLVKRTGEKVFLECVQDMDHENMFWYRQDPGLGLRLIYFSYDVKMKEKGDIPEGYSVSREKKERFSLILESASTNQTSMYLCASSLWAEALGGELFFGEGSRLTVL.

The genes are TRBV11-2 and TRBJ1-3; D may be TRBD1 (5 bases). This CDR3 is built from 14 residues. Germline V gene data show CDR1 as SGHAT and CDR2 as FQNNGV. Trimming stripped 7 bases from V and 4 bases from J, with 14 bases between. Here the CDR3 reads CASTGTGSGNTIYF. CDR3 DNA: TGTGCCAGCACCGGAACAGGATCAGGAAACACCATATATTTT. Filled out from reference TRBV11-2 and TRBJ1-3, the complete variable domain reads EAGVAQSPRYKIIEKRQSVAFWCNPISGHATLYWYQQILGQGPKLLIQFQNNGVVDDSQLPKDRFSAERLKGVDSTLKIQPAKLEDSAVYLCASTGTGSGNTIYFGEGSWLTVV.

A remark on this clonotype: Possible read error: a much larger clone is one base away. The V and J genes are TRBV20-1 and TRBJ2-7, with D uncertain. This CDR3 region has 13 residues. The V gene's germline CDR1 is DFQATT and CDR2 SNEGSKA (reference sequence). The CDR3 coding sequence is TGCAGTGTTAGAGTTGGCGGATCCTACGAGCAGTACTTC. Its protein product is CSVRVGGSYEQYF.

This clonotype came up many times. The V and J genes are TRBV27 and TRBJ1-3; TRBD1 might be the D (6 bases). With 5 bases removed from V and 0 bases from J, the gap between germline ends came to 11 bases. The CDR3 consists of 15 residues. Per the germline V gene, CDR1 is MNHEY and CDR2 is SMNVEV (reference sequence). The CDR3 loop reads CASSAGALSGNTIYF. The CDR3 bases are TGTGCCAGCAGTGCAGGGGCCCTCTCTGGAAACACCATATATTTT.

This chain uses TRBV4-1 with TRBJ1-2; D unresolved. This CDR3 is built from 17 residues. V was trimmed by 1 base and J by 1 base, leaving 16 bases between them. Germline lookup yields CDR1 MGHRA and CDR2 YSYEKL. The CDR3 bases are TGCGCCAGCAGCCAAGGCAAGATCAAATCGTTTAACTATGGCTACACCTTC. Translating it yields CASSQGKIKSFNYGYTF.

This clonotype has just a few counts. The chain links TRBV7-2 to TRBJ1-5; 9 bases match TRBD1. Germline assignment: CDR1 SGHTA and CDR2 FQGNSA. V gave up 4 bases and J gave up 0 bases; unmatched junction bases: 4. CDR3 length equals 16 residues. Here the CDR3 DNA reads TGTGCCAGCAGCTCCAACAGGGGGCTTAGCAATCAGCCCCAGCATTTT. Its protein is CASSSNRGLSNQPQHF.

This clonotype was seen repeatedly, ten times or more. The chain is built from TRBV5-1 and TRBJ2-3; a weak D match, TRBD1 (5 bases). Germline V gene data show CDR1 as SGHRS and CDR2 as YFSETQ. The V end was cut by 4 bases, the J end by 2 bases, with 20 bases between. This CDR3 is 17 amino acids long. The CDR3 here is CASSPPLGEEDTDTQYF. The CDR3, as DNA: TGCGCCAGCAGCCCTCCTTTAGGGGAAGAGGACACAGATACGCAGTATTTT.

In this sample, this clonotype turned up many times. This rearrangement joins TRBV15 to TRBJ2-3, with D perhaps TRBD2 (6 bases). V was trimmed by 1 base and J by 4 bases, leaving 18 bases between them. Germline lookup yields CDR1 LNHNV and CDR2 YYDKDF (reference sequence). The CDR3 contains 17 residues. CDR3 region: CATSRGNIVGGSDTQYF. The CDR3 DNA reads TGTGCCACCAGCAGAGGGAATATAGTGGGAGGATCAGATACGCAGTATTTT.

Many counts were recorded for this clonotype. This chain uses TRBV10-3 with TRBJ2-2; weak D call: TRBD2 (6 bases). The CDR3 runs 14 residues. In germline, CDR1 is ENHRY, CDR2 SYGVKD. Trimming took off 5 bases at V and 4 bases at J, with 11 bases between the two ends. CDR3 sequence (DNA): TGTGCCATCAGTTCTAGCGAGGGCACCGGGGAGCTGTTTTTT. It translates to CAISSSEGTGELFF.

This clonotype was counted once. The CDR3 here is CAWRGRDRGYSPLHF. CDR3 coding DNA: TGTGCCTGGAGGGGAAGGGACAGGGGGTATTCACCCCTCCACTTT. The J gene is TRBJ1-6, the V gene TRBV30; TRBD1 matches at 11 bases. The CDR3 totals 15 residues. CDR1 GTSNPN and CDR2 SVGIG come from the germline V gene (reference sequence). J gave up 8 bases and V 3 bases, and 6 bases lay outside the gene matches.

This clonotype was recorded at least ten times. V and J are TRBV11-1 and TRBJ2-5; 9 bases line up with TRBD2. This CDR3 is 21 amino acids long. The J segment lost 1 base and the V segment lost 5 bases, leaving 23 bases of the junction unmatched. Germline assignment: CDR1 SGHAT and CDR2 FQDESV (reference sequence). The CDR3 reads CASSLDPPGNPSGVPQETQYF. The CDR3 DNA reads TGTGCCAGCAGCCTAGACCCACCAGGGAATCCTAGCGGGGTCCCCCAAGAGACCCAGTACTTC.

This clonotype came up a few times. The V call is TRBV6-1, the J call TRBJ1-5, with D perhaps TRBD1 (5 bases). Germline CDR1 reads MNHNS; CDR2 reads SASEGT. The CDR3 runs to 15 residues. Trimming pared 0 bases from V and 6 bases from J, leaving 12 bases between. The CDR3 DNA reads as TGTGCCAGCAGTGAAGCTGGGGGGGTCTTTCAGCCCCAGCATTTT. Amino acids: CASSEAGGVFQPQHF.

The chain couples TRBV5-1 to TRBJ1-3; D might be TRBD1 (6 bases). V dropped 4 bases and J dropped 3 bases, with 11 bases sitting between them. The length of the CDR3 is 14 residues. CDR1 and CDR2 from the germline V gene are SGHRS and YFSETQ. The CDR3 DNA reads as TGCGCCAGCAGCGTGGGACACTTTGGAAACACCATATATTTT. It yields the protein CASSVGHFGNTIYF.